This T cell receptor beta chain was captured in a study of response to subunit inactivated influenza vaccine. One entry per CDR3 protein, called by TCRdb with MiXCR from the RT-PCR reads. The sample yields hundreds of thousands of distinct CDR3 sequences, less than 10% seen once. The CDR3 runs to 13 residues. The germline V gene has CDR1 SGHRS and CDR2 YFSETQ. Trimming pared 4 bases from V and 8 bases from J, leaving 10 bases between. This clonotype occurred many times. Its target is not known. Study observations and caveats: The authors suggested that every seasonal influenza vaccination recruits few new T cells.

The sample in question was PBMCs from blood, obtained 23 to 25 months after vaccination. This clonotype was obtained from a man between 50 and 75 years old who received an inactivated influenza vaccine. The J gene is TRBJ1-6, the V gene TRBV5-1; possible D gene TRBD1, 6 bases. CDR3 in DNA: TGCGCCAGCAGCCGGAACAGGGATTCACCCCTCCACTTT. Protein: CASSRNRDSPLHF.